The 19 T cell receptor beta chains in this list originate from one sample, sequenced in a study of blood T cell repertoires in COVID-19. The method was immunoSEQ multiplex PCR; TCRdb's version includes in-frame clones alone and lacks a portion of them. The data hold roughly 250,000 clones, with approximately 90% observed a single time. The specimen sequenced was PBMCs or T cells enriched from blood (not recorded which). The receptors shown here come from a woman between 18 and 29 years old who had recovered from COVID-19.

The chain carries TRBV12-2 and TRBJ1-5. TRBV12-2 corresponds to a pseudogene. The CDR3 sequence is 15 residues long. CDR3 nucleotide sequence: TGTGCAAGTCGCTTAACTGGTTGGGCCCGGGGGCCCCAGCATTTT. Amino acids: CASRLTGWARGPQHF.

The chain employs TRBV7-9 and TRBJ1-2; D gene unclear. Germline CDR1 is SEHNR and CDR2 is FQNEAQ (reference sequence). There are 16 residues in the CDR3. Trimming stripped 1 base from V and 4 bases from J, with 16 bases between. The CDR3 nucleotides read TGTGCCAGCAGCTTAGTATCTCGGGGTTTCGTCTATGGCTACACCTTC. Protein: CASSLVSRGFVYGYTF.

V and J are TRBV27 and TRBJ2-3; 16 bases are shared with TRBD2. The ends lost 6 bases at V and 4 bases at J; junction bases unmatched: 10. The germline V gene encodes CDR1 MNHEY and CDR2 SMNVEV (reference sequence). CDR3 length: 18 amino acids. The CDR3 loop is CASSPGTSGGGRADTQYF. DNA for the CDR3: TGTGCCAGCAGCCCCGGGACTAGCGGGGGGGGAAGGGCAGATACGCAGTATTTT.

CDR3 DNA sequence: TGTGCCAGTAGTCTTTTTCAGGGGAGCGGAAACACCATATATTTT. It encodes CASSLFQGSGNTIYF. This rearrangement joins TRBV19 to TRBJ1-3; D is possibly TRBD1 (6 bases). This CDR3 spans 15 amino acids. Deletions cut 5 bases from V and 4 bases from J, with 15 bases between. Germline loops: CDR1 LNHDA, CDR2 SQIVND (reference sequence).

The J gene is TRBJ2-5, the V gene TRBV15; 12 bases are shared with TRBD2. V dropped 3 bases and J dropped 5; count of bases not matched to a gene: 16. CDR1 is LNHNV and CDR2 is YYDKDF in the germline V gene (reference sequence). The CDR3 covers 19 residues. This CDR3 is CATSSFQGPSGGATETQYF. As DNA, the CDR3 is TGTGCCACCAGCAGCTTTCAGGGCCCTAGCGGGGGGGCCACGGAGACCCAGTACTTC.

The chain recombines TRBV2 with TRBJ1-1, with D possibly matching TRBD1 (6 bases). Trimming left V 6 bases short and J 7 bases short, with 15 bases between. Germline loops: CDR1 SNHLY, CDR2 FYNNEI. CDR3 length: 13 residues. DNA of the CDR3: TGTGCCAGCAGCGGACAGAGAAAACTTGAAGCTTTCTTT. It specifies CASSGQRKLEAFF. Based on the CDR3 plus reference TRBV2 and TRBJ1-1, the full variable domain is EPEVTQTPSHQVTQMGQEVILRCVPISNHLYFYWYRQILGQKVEFLVSFYNNEISEKSEIFDDQFSVERPDGSNFTLKIRSTKLEDSAMYFCASSGQRKLEAFFGQGTRLTVV.

The V gene is TRBV5-6, the J gene TRBJ2-2, with D possibly TRBD1 on 6 matching bases. The CDR3 sequence is 18 residues long. The germline CDR1 and CDR2 sequences are SGHDT and YYEEEE. V was shortened by 0 bases and J by 3 bases, with 18 bases between the two germline ends. CDR3: CASSLVGATGFDTGELFF. CDR3 DNA: TGTGCCAGCAGCTTGGTTGGGGCAACAGGGTTTGACACCGGGGAGCTGTTTTTT.

V and J are TRBV30 and TRBJ1-1; 10 bases line up with TRBD1. With V trimmed by 1 base and J by 4 bases, 6 bases remained unmatched. Germline CDR1 and CDR2: GTSNPN and SVGIG (reference sequence). The CDR3 has 15 residues. This chain's CDR3 is CAWSDLGDRGTEAFF. In DNA form, the CDR3 reads TGTGCCTGGAGTGACCTTGGGGACAGGGGCACTGAAGCTTTCTTT.

This chain uses TRBV27 with TRBJ2-3, with 7 nucleotides matching TRBD2. Unmatched junction bases numbered 2, after V lost 4 bases and J lost 1 base. CDR1 and CDR2 (germline): MNHEY, SMNVEV (reference sequence). This CDR3 is built from 14 residues. CDR3: CASSSSGGTDTQYF. Here the CDR3 DNA reads TGTGCCAGCAGTTCAAGCGGGGGCACAGATACGCAGTATTTT.

This chain joins TRBV28 and TRBJ2-1; the D is unclear. Between the trimmed V and J ends, which lost 1 base and 7 bases, there was a span of 8 bases. The germline CDR1 and CDR2 sequences are MDHEN and SYDVKM. The CDR3 totals 13 residues. The CDR3 is CASSLSAQNEQFF. CDR3 DNA: TGTGCCAGCAGTTTATCTGCCCAGAATGAGCAGTTCTTC.

The gene calls are TRBV2 and TRBJ2-3; 9 bases line up with TRBD1. With V trimmed by 8 bases and J by 8 bases, 2 bases remained unmatched. The CDR3 covers 11 residues. Looked up from germline, CDR1 is SNHLY and CDR2 is FYNNEI. The CDR3 bases are TGTGCCAGCCTACAGGGGGCTACGCAGTATTTT. This gives the protein CASLQGATQYF.

The V and J genes are TRBV11-2 and TRBJ2-7; possibly TRBD2 for D (6 bases). V shed 4 bases and J shed 4 bases, with 11 bases lying between them. Germline CDR1 and CDR2: SGHAT and FQNNGV. This CDR3 has 13 residues. The CDR3 reads CASSYSGQYEQYF. The DNA for the CDR3 is TGTGCCAGCAGCTATAGCGGCCAGTACGAGCAGTACTTC.

This chain joins TRBV6-4 and TRBJ1-5; D not certain. Germline V gives CDR1 MRHNA, CDR2 SNTAGT. The CDR3 consists of 13 residues. Trimming removed 3 bases at V and 7 bases at J, with 10 bases between. CDR3: CASSERVGQPQHF. The CDR3 coding sequence is TGTGCCAGCAGTGAACGGGTCGGGCAGCCCCAGCATTTT.

The chain employs TRBV28 and TRBJ1-4; TRBD1 aligns across 7 bases. The V segment lost 5 bases and the J segment 6 bases; nucleotides outside the gene matches: 6. CDR1 MDHEN and CDR2 SYDVKM come from the germline V gene. The CDR3 length is 14 residues. CDR3 coding DNA: TGTGCCAGCAGTACCGGGACAGTCGATGAAAAACTGTTTTTT. Translation: CASSTGTVDEKLFF. Filled out from reference TRBV28 and TRBJ1-4, the complete variable domain reads DVKVTQSSRYLVKRTGEKVFLECVQDMDHENMFWYRQDPGLGLRLIYFSYDVKMKEKGDIPEGYSVSREKKERFSLILESASTNQTSMYLCASSTGTVDEKLFFGSGTQLSVL.

This clone was counted once. CDR3 DNA sequence: TGCGCCAGCAGCTTGGGGGCAGGGTGGAACACTGAAGCTTTCTTT. The encoded protein is CASSLGAGWNTEAFF. The chain joins TRBV5-1 to TRBJ1-1, with D possibly being TRBD1 (5 bases). The length of the CDR3 is 15 residues. Trimming took off 0 bases at V and 1 base at J, with 10 bases between the two ends. Germline V CDR1 and CDR2: SGHRS, YFSETQ.

This chain connects TRBV15 to TRBJ2-7; TRBD2 aligns across 11 bases. The V gene end was trimmed by 1 base and the J gene end by 0 bases; junction bases not matched to a gene: 8. The CDR3 totals 18 residues. The germline gives CDR1 LNHNV, CDR2 YYDKDF (reference sequence). CDR3 amino acids: CATSRVGLAGTSSYEQYF. CDR3 nucleotide sequence: TGTGCCACCAGCAGAGTTGGACTAGCGGGCACCAGCTCCTACGAGCAGTACTTC.

This sequence joins TRBV12-3 or TRBV12-4 and TRBJ1-1, with D unresolved. This CDR3 is built from 11 residues. Trimming shortened V by 2 bases and J by 11 bases, and 9 bases separated the two germline ends. CDR3 sequence: CASSLWEEAFF. For the CDR3, the DNA is TGTGCCAGCAGTTTATGGGAGGAGGCTTTCTTT.

The chain joins TRBV5-1 to TRBJ1-2, with 9 nucleotides matching TRBD1. The CDR3 is 17 residues long. Germline CDR1 SGHRS, CDR2 YFSETQ. Losses at the gene ends were 3 bases for V and 3 bases for J; bases not matched to a gene: 12. The CDR3 spells CASSWPGQGQGDYGYTF. CDR3 coding DNA: TGCGCCAGCAGCTGGCCGGGACAGGGTCAGGGCGACTATGGCTACACCTTC.

The chain has TRBV19 and TRBJ1-2; D not resolved. Germline loops: CDR1 LNHDA, CDR2 SQIVND (reference sequence). The CDR3 sequence is 12 residues long. The V end was cut by 5 bases, the J end by 6 bases, with 10 bases between. The CDR3 nucleotides are TGTGCCAGTAGTGTCTGGACTGATGGCTACACCTTC. Residues: CASSVWTDGYTF.